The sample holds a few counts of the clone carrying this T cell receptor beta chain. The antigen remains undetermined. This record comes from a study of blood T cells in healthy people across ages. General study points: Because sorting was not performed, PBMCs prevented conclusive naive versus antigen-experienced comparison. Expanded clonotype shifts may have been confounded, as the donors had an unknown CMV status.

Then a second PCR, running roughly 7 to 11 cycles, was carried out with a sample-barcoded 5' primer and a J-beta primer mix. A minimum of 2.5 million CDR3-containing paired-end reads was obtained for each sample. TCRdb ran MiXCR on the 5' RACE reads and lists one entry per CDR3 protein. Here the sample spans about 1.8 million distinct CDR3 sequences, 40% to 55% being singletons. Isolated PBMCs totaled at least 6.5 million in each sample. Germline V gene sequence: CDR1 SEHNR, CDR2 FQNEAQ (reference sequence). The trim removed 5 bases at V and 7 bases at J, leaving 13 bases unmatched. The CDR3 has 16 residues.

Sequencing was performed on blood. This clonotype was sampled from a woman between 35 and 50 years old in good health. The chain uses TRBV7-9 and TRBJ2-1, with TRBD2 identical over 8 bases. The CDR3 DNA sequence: TGTGCCAGCAGCCCCCCCAGCGGGGGCACTTTTAATGAGCAGTTCTTC. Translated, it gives CASSPPSGGTFNEQFF.